This paragraph covers one T cell receptor (beta chain) sequence. Its antigen remains unidentified. The CDR3 runs 14 residues. V lost 5 bases to trimming and J lost 4 bases, with 14 bases between them. CDR1 SGHTA and CDR2 FQGNSA come from the germline V gene. This record belongs to a study of cytomegalovirus exposure and HLA in healthy donors. The PCR had 60 Vbeta and 13 Jbeta primers. Sequencing was performed with immunoSEQ multiplex PCR; in TCRdb, only in-frame clones are kept and a portion is missing. The sample holds 150,000 to 200,000 clones, about four fifths seen once. General observations from the study: Some V segments, including TRBV6-2 and TRBV6-3, were excluded as indistinguishable.

The study sampled nominally healthy donors, though unrecorded immune exposures were likely. This receptor was taken from a man aged 18 to 30 in good health and CMV-seronegative. This chain links TRBV7-2 with TRBJ1-1; maybe TRBD1 (6 bases). Material: PBMCs. CDR3 in DNA: TGTGCCAGCAGCGCCGGTGGCAGGGGCACTGAAGCTTTCTTT. Its protein product is CASSAGGRGTEAFF.